The source of this T cell receptor beta chain is a study of beta chain features in type 1 diabetes. About the study: The study examined roughly 110,000,000 sorted cells across all samples.

The V gene lost 1 base and the J gene lost 3 bases, with 10 bases spanning the gap. Germline CDR1 and CDR2: SQVTM and ANQGSEA. The CDR3 covers 13 residues. This clone occurred a few times. Antigen: not known. Study-level results: Fewer junction insertions and more nucleotide deletions appeared in type 1 diabetes patients. For patients, the naive, central memory and Treg TCRB repertoires appeared more alike than for healthy donors. A potential PCR bias toward shorter templates would be equal in patient and control samples.

The isolated RNA, all of it, was reverse transcribed, so expressed TCRB transcripts were what got sequenced. Assay used: immunoSEQ multiplex PCR; TCRdb lists only in-frame clones, some missing. The sample lists around 430,000 clones, approximately 31% seen once, with around 0.065% in the top ten. The chain links TRBV29-1 to TRBJ2-7; D is unresolved. This receptor was obtained from a man aged 18-30 years in good health. What was sequenced was naive CD4+ T cells from blood. Written as DNA, the CDR3 is TGCAGCGTTGAAGTCGGCAGAAGCTACGAGCAGTACTTC. Its translation: CSVEVGRSYEQYF.